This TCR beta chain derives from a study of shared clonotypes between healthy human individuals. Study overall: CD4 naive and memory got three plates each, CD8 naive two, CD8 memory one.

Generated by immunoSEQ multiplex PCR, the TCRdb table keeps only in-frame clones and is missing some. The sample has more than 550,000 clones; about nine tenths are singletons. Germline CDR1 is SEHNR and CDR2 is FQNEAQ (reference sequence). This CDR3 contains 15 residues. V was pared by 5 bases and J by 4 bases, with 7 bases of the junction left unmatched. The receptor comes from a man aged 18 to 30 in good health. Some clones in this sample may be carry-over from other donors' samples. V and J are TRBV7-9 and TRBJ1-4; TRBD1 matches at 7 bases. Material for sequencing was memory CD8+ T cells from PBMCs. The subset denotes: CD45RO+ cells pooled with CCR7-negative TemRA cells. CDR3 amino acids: CASSPRDRLNEKLFF. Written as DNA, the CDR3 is TGTGCCAGCAGCCCCAGGGACAGACTTAATGAAAAACTGTTTTTT.